The 28 T cell receptor beta chains given below trace back to one sample, sequenced in a study of T cell responses to AZD1222 COVID-19 vaccine. Using immunoSEQ multiplex PCR, the repertoire was profiled, and TCRdb retains in-frame clones only, with some absent. The table lists roughly 130,000 clones, about 86% of them singletons. Sequences were derived from peripheral blood, sampled on day 0 of AZD1222 vaccination. The receptor source for this set is an adult in good health.

The chain's CDR3 is CASSPLGGSGNTIYF. The CDR3 nucleotides are TGTGCCAGCAGCCCCCTGGGGGGCTCTGGAAACACCATATATTTT. This sequence joins TRBV9 and TRBJ1-3; perhaps TRBD1 as D (5 bases). The CDR3 extends over 15 amino acids. V lost 4 bases to trimming and J lost 0 bases, with 11 bases between them. The germline CDR1 and CDR2 sequences are SGDLS and YYNGEE.

This clone showed up just once. The chain uses TRBV3-1 (or the pseudogene TRBV3-2) and TRBJ2-1; no definite D call. This CDR3 contains 14 residues. Germline V CDR1 and CDR2: LGHDT, YNNKEL (reference sequence). V lost 2 bases, J lost 9 bases, and 14 bases lay in between. The CDR3 sequence is CASSQQGGVPEQFF. The CDR3 DNA reads as TGTGCCAGCAGCCAACAAGGTGGGGTACCTGAGCAGTTCTTC.

The table lists this clone with a few counts. The chain joins TRBV11-2 to TRBJ2-5; D is perhaps TRBD1 (6 bases). The CDR3 has 15 residues. V lost 0 bases and J 4 bases, leaving 12 bases between the germline ends. Per the germline V gene, CDR1 is SGHAT and CDR2 is FQNNGV. The CDR3 region has the DNA TGTGCCAGCAGCTTAGATGGGGGCGAAGGAGAGACCCAGTACTTC. Translated, it gives CASSLDGGEGETQYF.

The chain has TRBV11-2 and TRBJ2-1; D gene unclear. V lost 1 base, J lost 9 bases, and 7 bases lay in between. CDR1 is SGHAT and CDR2 is FQNNGV in the germline V gene. The CDR3 length is 12 residues. The CDR3 DNA sequence: TGTGCCAGCAGCTTAGCAAGGAGTGAGCAGTTCTTC. It translates to CASSLARSEQFF.

This chain joins TRBV7-7 and TRBJ2-2; TRBD1 agrees at 7 bases. Germline loops: CDR1 SSHAT, CDR2 FNYEAQ (reference sequence). The CDR3 length is 14 residues. V lost 5 bases and J lost 4; bases outside the gene matches: 4. The CDR3 coding sequence is TGTGCCAGCAGCCGGGGACAGCCCACCGGGGAGCTGTTTTTT. Protein sequence: CASSRGQPTGELFF.

The rearrangement joins TRBV4-2 to TRBJ2-3; possibly TRBD1 or TRBD2 for D (5 bases each). This CDR3 has 17 amino acids. Germline V lookup: CDR1 LGHNA, CDR2 YNFKEQ. The V gene lost 2 bases and the J gene lost 0 bases, with 15 bases spanning the gap. This CDR3 reads CASSQSPGPSSTDTQYF. CDR3 coding DNA: TGTGCCAGCAGCCAATCCCCGGGACCCTCTAGCACAGATACGCAGTATTTT.

The rearrangement links TRBV27 to TRBJ1-1, with a possible D match to TRBD1 (5 bases). V was trimmed by 6 bases and J by 0 bases, leaving 17 bases between them. There are 16 residues in the CDR3. Germline V CDR1 and CDR2: MNHEY, SMNVEV (reference sequence). CDR3 in amino acids: CASRDRAGRLNTEAFF. The CDR3 DNA sequence: TGTGCCAGCAGGGATAGGGCAGGGCGCTTGAACACTGAAGCTTTCTTT.

The chain couples TRBV16 to TRBJ1-1; perhaps TRBD1 as D (5 bases). Germline CDR1 KGHSY, CDR2 FQNENV. Trimming stripped 2 bases from V and 4 bases from J, with 11 bases between. The CDR3 totals 14 residues. The CDR3 region is CASSQQGYGTEAFF. CDR3 coding DNA: TGTGCCAGCAGCCAACAGGGCTATGGCACTGAAGCTTTCTTT.

The chain couples TRBV6-5 to TRBJ2-3, with D possibly matching TRBD1 (5 bases). This CDR3 has 14 amino acids. V was clipped by 4 bases and J by 2 bases, with 10 bases between them. Germline values: CDR1 MNHEY, CDR2 SVGAGI. CDR3 DNA sequence: TGTGCCAGCAGTTCCAGGGTCGTCACAGATACGCAGTATTTT. The encoded protein is CASSSRVVTDTQYF.

This chain links TRBV14 with TRBJ1-1, with a tentative D call TRBD1 (5 bases). Germline CDR1 is SGHDN and CDR2 is FVKESK. V shed 2 bases and J shed 5 bases, with 12 bases lying between them. CDR3 size: 14 residues. The chain's CDR3 is CASSQRGEVTEAFF. CDR3 DNA: TGTGCCAGCAGCCAAAGAGGGGAGGTAACTGAAGCTTTCTTT.

The chain combines TRBV7-2 with TRBJ2-1; unclear D gene. With 5 bases removed from V and 4 bases from J, the gap between germline ends came to 6 bases. The CDR3 sequence is 12 residues long. Germline V gene sequence: CDR1 SGHTA, CDR2 FQGNSA. The CDR3 DNA is TGTGCCAGCAGCCCCGAATACAATGAGCAGTTCTTC. Translating gives CASSPEYNEQFF.

V gene TRBV6-5 combines with J gene TRBJ1-4, with D perhaps TRBD1 (5 bases). V was cut by 7 bases and J by 5 bases, with 11 bases left in between. CDR3 size: 13 residues. The V gene's germline CDR1 is MNHEY and CDR2 SVGAGI. CDR3 bases: TGTGCCAGCACTAGGAAGGGGAATGAAAAACTGTTTTTT. It translates to CASTRKGNEKLFF.

The rearrangement links TRBV27 to TRBJ2-7, with D maybe TRBD1 (5 bases). The V gene's germline CDR1 is MNHEY and CDR2 SMNVEV (reference sequence). CDR3 length: 16 residues. Trimming shortened V by 5 bases and J by 5 bases, and 22 bases separated the two germline ends. The CDR3 reads CASSPSAGHSSHEQYF. The CDR3 nucleotides read TGTGCCAGCAGTCCTTCGGCAGGGCATTCTTCCCACGAGCAGTACTTC.

The chain uses TRBV4-3 and TRBJ2-7, with a tentative D call TRBD1 (5 bases). The CDR3 runs 14 residues. CDR1 and CDR2 (germline): LGHNA, YSLEER. The V end was cut by 0 bases, the J end by 1 base, with 7 bases between. Here the CDR3 reads CASSQDAGSYEQYF. CDR3 sequence (DNA): TGCGCCAGCAGCCAAGATGCAGGGTCCTACGAGCAGTACTTC.

The sample holds one count of this clone. J is TRBJ2-1 and V is TRBV6-1; D may correspond to TRBD1 or TRBD2 (5 bases each). Germline lookup yields CDR1 MNHNS and CDR2 SASEGT. The ends were cut back, 1 base at V and 5 bases at J, with 12 bases in the middle. This CDR3 is built from 15 residues. CDR3 DNA sequence: TGTGCCAGCAGTGAAGGGGGGACCTGGGACAATGAGCAGTTCTTC. Translating gives CASSEGGTWDNEQFF.

The chain links TRBV10-3 to TRBJ1-6, with no clear D. V dropped 2 bases and J dropped 5 bases, with 7 bases sitting between them. The CDR3 extends over 14 amino acids. CDR1 is ENHRY, CDR2 SYGVKD, per germline. CDR3 in DNA: TGTGCCATCAGTGAGCAACCTAATAATTCACCCCTCCACTTT. Residues: CAISEQPNNSPLHF.

The chain combines TRBV18 with TRBJ1-1; 7 bases line up with TRBD1. Trimming took 6 bases from V and 7 from J; bases not matched to a gene: 5. There are 12 residues in the CDR3. Germline-derived CDR1 and CDR2 are KGHSH and LQKENI. The CDR3, as DNA: TGTGCCAGCTCGGGTTACAGGGGTGAAGCTTTCTTT. Protein: CASSGYRGEAFF.

The chain combines TRBV28 with TRBJ2-2, with 7 bases that match TRBD1. From germline, CDR1 is MDHEN and CDR2 SYDVKM. V was pared by 6 bases and J by 6 bases, with 4 bases of the junction left unmatched. This CDR3 contains 13 residues. The CDR3 protein is CASSGTGAGELFF. CDR3 nucleotide sequence: TGTGCCAGCAGCGGAACAGGGGCCGGGGAGCTGTTTTTT. The full variable domain, rest sourced from reference TRBV28 and TRBJ2-2, is DVKVTQSSRYLVKRTGEKVFLECVQDMDHENMFWYRQDPGLGLRLIYFSYDVKMKEKGDIPEGYSVSREKKERFSLILESASTNQTSMYLCASSGTGAGELFFGEGSRLTVL.

As concerns this clone: This CDR3 is also generated by other DNA sequences in the sample. The genes are TRBV5-1 and TRBJ2-5; possibly TRBD2 for D (6 bases). Germline lookup yields CDR1 SGHRS and CDR2 YFSETQ. The CDR3 covers 15 residues. Trimming took off 1 base at V and 1 base at J, with 11 bases between the two ends. The CDR3 bases are TGCGCCAGCAGCTTGCCACGGGACTTCCAAGAGACCCAGTACTTC. Amino acid sequence: CASSLPRDFQETQYF.

The chain couples TRBV11-1 to TRBJ2-1, with 7 bases lining up with TRBD2. V gave up 6 bases and J gave up 4 bases; unmatched junction bases: 3. This CDR3 comprises 13 residues. Per the germline V gene, CDR1 is SGHAT and CDR2 is FQDESV (reference sequence). The CDR3 spells CASSLAVYNEQFF. CDR3 in DNA: TGTGCCAGCAGTCTAGCGGTATACAATGAGCAGTTCTTC.

The V and J genes are TRBV4-1 and TRBJ2-7, with D perhaps matching TRBD2 (6 bases). The CDR3 has 15 residues. Trimming removed 1 base at V and 3 bases at J, with 13 bases between. Germline V gene lookup returns CDR1 MGHRA and CDR2 YSYEKL. CDR3 nucleotide sequence: TGCGCCAGCAGCCAAGGCAATCCGGGGGACTACGAGCAGTACTTC. Protein sequence: CASSQGNPGDYEQYF.

The chain carries TRBV9 and TRBJ1-4; perhaps TRBD1 as D (5 bases). The V and J ends lost 4 bases and 10 bases respectively, with 17 bases between them. CDR1 SGDLS and CDR2 YYNGEE come from the germline V gene. CDR3 length: 14 residues. DNA for the CDR3: TGTGCCAGCAGCCTGGACATGGCGTTTGGAAAACTGTTTTTT. Its translation: CASSLDMAFGKLFF.

The V gene is TRBV6-8, the J gene TRBJ2-3; a possible D gene is TRBD1 (6 bases). The V gene's germline CDR1 is MNHGY and CDR2 SAAAGT. The CDR3 spans 17 residues. Trimming cost V 2 bases and J 5 bases, with 20 bases left between them. CDR3 sequence (DNA): TGTGCCAGCAGTTACGGGCCCCAGGGGCTGAGGATAGATACGCAGTATTTT. Its translation is CASSYGPQGLRIDTQYF.

The chain is built from TRBV5-1 and TRBJ2-3; the match to TRBD1 covers 8 bases. The CDR3 is 14 amino acids. V lost 0 bases and J lost 6; bases outside the gene matches: 3. CDR1 is SGHRS and CDR2 is YFSETQ in the germline V gene. The CDR3 protein is CASSLATGVDTQYF. Here the CDR3 DNA reads TGCGCCAGCAGCTTGGCGACAGGGGTGGATACGCAGTATTTT. The full variable domain, with the rest looked up from reference TRBV5-1 and TRBJ2-3, is KAGVTQTPRYLIKTRGQQVTLSCSPISGHRSVSWYQQTPGQGLQFLFEYFSETQRNKGNFPGRFSGRQFSNSRSEMNVSTLELGDSALYLCASSLATGVDTQYFGPGTRLTVL.

The rearrangement joins TRBV11-2 to TRBJ1-1, with 8 bases lining up with TRBD1. The CDR3 consists of 14 residues. V dropped 3 bases and J dropped 1; count of bases not matched to a gene: 1. The V gene's germline CDR1 is SGHAT and CDR2 FQNNGV. The CDR3 DNA is TGTGCCAGCAGCTTCGACAGGGGGAACACTGAAGCTTTCTTT. This encodes CASSFDRGNTEAFF. The full variable domain, its missing parts supplied by reference TRBV11-2 and TRBJ1-1, is EAGVAQSPRYKIIEKRQSVAFWCNPISGHATLYWYQQILGQGPKLLIQFQNNGVVDDSQLPKDRFSAERLKGVDSTLKIQPAKLEDSAVYLCASSFDRGNTEAFFGQGTRLTVV.

This chain uses TRBV5-6 with TRBJ1-5, with 7 bases matching TRBD1. The CDR3 contains 14 residues. Germline CDR1 SGHDT, CDR2 YYEEEE. V shed 2 bases and J 2 bases; nucleotides not matched to a gene: 1. This CDR3 reads CASSFGTGNQPQHF. The CDR3, as DNA: TGTGCCAGCAGCTTCGGGACAGGCAATCAGCCCCAGCATTTT.

The chain joins TRBV6-4 to TRBJ1-5, with a tentative D call TRBD1 (5 bases). The CDR3 loop spans 20 amino acids. Germline assignment: CDR1 MRHNA and CDR2 SNTAGT. V shed 6 bases and J shed 2 bases, with 29 bases lying between them. DNA for the CDR3: TGTGCCAGCAGGCCAAGAAGGGACTTCTCCGACTGGGGATGCAATCAGCCCCAGCATTTT. It codes for CASRPRRDFSDWGCNQPQHF.

CDR3 in DNA: TGTGCCAGCAGCTTAGGTTCAGGGGCTCGTGGCTACACCTTC. This gives the protein CASSLGSGARGYTF. This sequence joins TRBV7-2 and TRBJ1-2, with a possible D match to TRBD1 (6 bases). V was clipped by 1 base and J by 7 bases, with 13 bases between them. CDR3 length equals 14 residues. Germline V lookup: CDR1 SGHTA, CDR2 FQGNSA.